Listed below are T cell receptor beta chains from one sample, sequenced in a study of CD8+ T cells in alopecia areata. Data came from immunoSEQ multiplex PCR; TCRdb stores just in-frame clones and leaves some out. The profile shows some 150,000 clones, under 60% of them singletons. The source was CD8+ T cells sorted from blood, collected at week 0. The origin of the receptors is a human donor with alopecia areata. Each CDR3 is given with its conserved first and last residue. The D gene is left open where the match is weak. Clone size, where shown, is once, few, many, or a class for clones that have expanded.

DNA: TGTGCCAGCTCAGACAGTGGTAATTCACCCCTCCACTTT
CDR3: CASSDSGNSPLHF
V: TRBV19
D: .
J: TRBJ1-6
size: once

DNA: TGTGCCAGCAGCCCATTCGGGACAGGCCGTAAAAACACTGAAGCTTTCTTT
CDR3: CASSPFGTGRKNTEAFF
V: TRBV14
D: TRBD1
J: TRBJ1-1
size: .

DNA: TGCAGCGTTGAGTTTAACACTGAAGCTTTCTTT
CDR3: CSVEFNTEAFF
V: TRBV29-1
D: .
J: TRBJ1-1
size: .

DNA: TGTGCCAGCAGCTTAGGGGAAGGCTTTGGCTACACCTTC
CDR3: CASSLGEGFGYTF
V: TRBV7-9
D: .
J: TRBJ1-2
size: .

DNA: TGTGCCAGCAACTCCGGGGATGGAGGCACTGAAGCTTTCTTT
CDR3: CASNSGDGGTEAFF
V: TRBV19
D: .
J: TRBJ1-1
size: .

DNA: TGCAGCGTTGGAGACGGCAACTCTGGAAACACCATATATTTT
CDR3: CSVGDGNSGNTIYF
V: TRBV29-1
D: .
J: TRBJ1-3
size: .

DNA: TGTGCTAGTGAGGGCACCCAAGAGACCCAGTACTTC
CDR3: CASEGTQETQYF
V: TRBV12-5
D: .
J: TRBJ2-5
size: few

DNA: TGTGCCAGCAGGACGGGCAACACTGAAGCTTTCTTT
CDR3: CASRTGNTEAFF
V: TRBV6-5
D: .
J: TRBJ1-1
size: .

DNA: TGTGCCTGGAGCCCGGGGGGGCGGCTAGTAGGCTACACCTTC
CDR3: CAWSPGGRLVGYTF
V: TRBV30
D: .
J: TRBJ1-2
size: once

DNA: TGCAGCGTTGCTGGCGGGGCGCACAATGAGCAGTTCTTC
CDR3: CSVAGGAHNEQFF
V: TRBV29-1
D: .
J: TRBJ2-1
size: .

DNA: TGTGCCAGTAGTCCTGCTCCCAGGGACCTCTTCACTCAGCCCCAGCATTTT
CDR3: CASSPAPRDLFTQPQHF
V: TRBV19
D: .
J: TRBJ1-5
size: .

DNA: TGTGCCAGCAGTGAACGACTAGCCGTTTCCTACGAGCAGTACTTC
CDR3: CASSERLAVSYEQYF
V: TRBV2
D: TRBD2
J: TRBJ2-7
size: .

DNA: TGTGCCACCAGCATTTGGAACACTGAAGCTTTCTTT
CDR3: CATSIWNTEAFF
V: TRBV15
D: .
J: TRBJ1-1
size: .

DNA: TGTGCCAGCAAGGGTAGTGAGCAGTTCTTC
CDR3: CASKGSEQFF
V: TRBV2
D: .
J: TRBJ2-1
size: .

DNA: TGTGCCAGCAGCTTAGGCCAGGCCAAAAACATTCAGTACTTC
CDR3: CASSLGQAKNIQYF
V: TRBV7-9
D: .
J: TRBJ2-4
size: .

DNA: TGTGCCTGGAGTGACGGAGGAACCTACGAGCAGTACTTC
CDR3: CAWSDGGTYEQYF
V: TRBV30
D: .
J: TRBJ2-7
size: .

DNA: TGTGCCTGGGACCCCGGAGGTAAAAGTGAGCAGTTCTTC
CDR3: CAWDPGGKSEQFF
V: TRBV30
D: .
J: TRBJ2-1
size: .

DNA: TGTGCCAGCAGTTACGGAGAGTCATACGAGCAGTACTTC
CDR3: CASSYGESYEQYF
V: TRBV28
D: .
J: TRBJ2-7
size: .

DNA: TGTGCCAGCAGCTTAACCAGGACTAGCGGGGGAGCCGAAGTGTACAATGAGCAGTTCTTC
CDR3: CASSLTRTSGGAEVYNEQFF
V: TRBV7-8
D: TRBD2
J: TRBJ2-1
size: .

DNA: TGTGCCTGGAGTCCCGGGACAGCTAATGAGCAGTTCTTC
CDR3: CAWSPGTANEQFF
V: TRBV30
D: TRBD1
J: TRBJ2-1
size: .

DNA: TGTGCTAGTGGGATCTCAGGGCTCGAGCAGTACTTC
CDR3: CASGISGLEQYF
V: TRBV12-5
D: .
J: TRBJ2-7
size: .

DNA: TGCGCCAGCAGCTTGGGCTTGGCGACAAAAGCCACCGGGGAGCTGTTTTTT
CDR3: CASSLGLATKATGELFF
V: TRBV5-1
D: .
J: TRBJ2-2
size: .

DNA: TGCGCCAGCAGCCAAGAGACAGGGAAATACGAGCAGTACTTC
CDR3: CASSQETGKYEQYF
V: TRBV4-3
D: TRBD1
J: TRBJ2-7
size: once

DNA: TGTGCCTGGACGGTTGGCTCTGGGGCCAACGTCCTGACTTTC
CDR3: CAWTVGSGANVLTF
V: TRBV30
D: .
J: TRBJ2-6
size: .